This T cell receptor beta chain appears in the sequencing data of a study of beta chain features in type 1 diabetes. The investigators reverse transcribed all of the isolated RNA, so they sequenced expressed TCRB transcripts. Sequenced by immunoSEQ multiplex PCR; TCRdb stores in-frame clones only, minus some. Here the sample spans 300,000 to 400,000 clones, about 13% being singletons. Of note for this clone: As yet, its antigen is unknown.

Study observations and caveats: Researchers cautioned that cDNA sequencing could over-represent cells with high TCR expression. The naive, central memory and Treg TCRB repertoires showed an apparent similarity that was greater among patients than among healthy donors. Shorter TCRB CDR3s, moderately but significantly so, marked every one of the four CD4+ subsets in Type 1 diabetes patients.

The germline gives CDR1 LGHNT, CDR2 FRNRAP. CDR3 size: 12 residues. Trimming removed 0 bases at V and 7 bases at J, with 6 bases between. A heparinised blood draw that averaged roughly 120 mL was obtained once from each donor. Populations isolated by sorting all had purity greater than 95%. This rearrangement joins TRBV12-5 to TRBJ2-5, with D perhaps TRBD2 (5 bases). The TCR originated in a woman under 30 with type 1 diabetes. The sequencing input was naive CD4+ T cells from blood. CDR3 nucleotide sequence: TGTGCTAGTGGTTTGGTACGGGGGACCCAGTACTTC. Translated, it gives CASGLVRGTQYF.